This is a list of T cell receptor beta chains from one sample in a study of patients and donors after allogeneic stem cell transplantation. Using its own MiXCR run on the RT-PCR reads, TCRdb lists one record per CDR3 protein. Of around 200,000 distinct CDR3 sequences detected, 38% appear once; the ten largest clones hold roughly 11%. Sequenced material: blood, either unsorted or a sorted T cell fraction (not recorded which). These TCRs come from a human donor who was either an allogeneic HSCT recipient or a stem cell or donor lymphocyte infusion donor (not recorded which). It is not recorded whose cells these are; they may come from a transplant donor. Both conserved end residues are part of each CDR3. The order of the fields is V gene, J gene, D gene, clone size, CDR3 DNA, CDR3 protein. A D gene is named only where the DNA matches it firmly. The listing skips clone size in some rows; elsewhere it reads once, few, many or a size class.

>TRBV6-2/TRBV6-3|TRBJ1-5|.|few
TGTGCCAGCAGTGCTTCTTCCCGGGACGGGGCTTTTAGCAATCAGCCCCAGCATTTT
CASSASSRDGAFSNQPQHF
>TRBV7-9|TRBJ1-2|.|.
TGTGCCAGCAGCACCCGAGGGTTGAAAGGCTACACCTTC
CASSTRGLKGYTF
>TRBV6-5|TRBJ1-1|.|.
TGTGCCAGCGGGCGACCAAACACTGAAGCTTTCTTT
CASGRPNTEAFF
>TRBV12-3/TRBV12-4|TRBJ1-4|TRBD1|few
TGTGCCAGCAGTCCCGGACAGGGCCTAGGTGAAAAACTGTTTTTT
CASSPGQGLGEKLFF
>TRBV6-5|TRBJ2-3|.|few
TGTGCCAGCAGTTACTCGGGACTCCTAGACACAGATACGCAGTATTTT
CASSYSGLLDTDTQYF
>TRBV27|TRBJ2-7|TRBD2|few
TGTGCCAGCAGCCCTCTAGCGGGGCTCACCTACGAGCAGTACTTC
CASSPLAGLTYEQYF
>TRBV7-9|TRBJ2-1|.|.
TGTGCCAGCAGCTTAACTCGGACCAACAATGAGCAGTTCTTC
CASSLTRTNNEQFF
>TRBV4-1|TRBJ2-4|.|.
TGCGCCAGCAGCCAAGGACATCGCCCGGGGATTCAGTACTTC
CASSQGHRPGIQYF
>TRBV7-7|TRBJ2-1|.|.
TGTGCCAGCAGCTTAGCCGAGGGGTCACCCTACAATGAGCAGTTCTTC
CASSLAEGSPYNEQFF
>TRBV12-3/TRBV12-4|TRBJ2-2|TRBD2|.
TGTGCCAGCAGCCCCACGGGGGGGCACACCGGGGAGCTGTTTTTT
CASSPTGGHTGELFF
>TRBV5-5|TRBJ1-6|.|few
TGTGCCAGCAGCTCAACGGGCAGTTCACCCCTCCACTTT
CASSSTGSSPLHF
>TRBV11-1|TRBJ1-1|.|.
TGTGCCAGCAGCCTACCAACTCCGGGCGAGTTCACTGAAGCTTTCTTT
CASSLPTPGEFTEAFF
>TRBV20-1|TRBJ2-3|.|.
TGCAGTGCTAGTACAGGCAGCAGCACAGATACGCAGTATTTT
CSASTGSSTDTQYF
>TRBV18|TRBJ1-2|.|.
TGTGCCAGCTCCCCCCAGGGAATAAGGGAGAACTATGGCTACACCTTC
CASSPQGIRENYGYTF
>TRBV12-3/TRBV12-4|TRBJ2-5|TRBD1|.
TGTGCCAGCAGTTCGACGGACAGGGGGACCCAAGAGACCCAGTACTTC
CASSSTDRGTQETQYF
>TRBV13|TRBJ2-1|TRBD1|.
TGTGCCAGCGAGAGACAGGGGCCCTACAATGAGCAGTTCTTC
CASERQGPYNEQFF
>TRBV6-5|TRBJ2-5|.|.
TGTGCCAGCAGCCGGGACGTTAGAAGACAAGAGACCCAGTACTTC
CASSRDVRRQETQYF
>TRBV18|TRBJ1-4|.|few
TGTGCCAGCTCACCACGCGGGGGACGCGAAAAACTGTTTTTT
CASSPRGGREKLFF
>TRBV12-3/TRBV12-4|TRBJ1-2|.|few
TGTGCCAGCAGTTCAGGGAATCGCTATGGCTACACCTTC
CASSSGNRYGYTF
>TRBV29-1|TRBJ1-1|TRBD1|.
TGCAGCGCTACTACAGGGGACGCTTTCTTT
CSATTGDAFF
>TRBV29-1|TRBJ1-5|TRBD1|few
TGCAGCGTTGCTATTGGACAGGGGTCTAATCAGCCCCAGCATTTT
CSVAIGQGSNQPQHF
>TRBV7-9|TRBJ2-5|TRBD1|few
TGTGCCAGCAGCGCGGACAGGGTTAGGGAGACCCAGTACTTC
CASSADRVRETQYF
>TRBV20-1|TRBJ1-5|TRBD1|.
TGCAGTGCTAGAGACAGGGGGCACCTCGGTCAGCCCCAGCATTTT
CSARDRGHLGQPQHF
>TRBV7-2|TRBJ1-2|.|once
TGTGCCAGCAGCTCTCGGGACACCCTTTATGGCTACACCTTC
CASSSRDTLYGYTF
>TRBV7-9|TRBJ1-2|TRBD1|.
TGTGCCAGCAGCTTAGAGGACAGGTATACTAACTATGGCTACACCTTC
CASSLEDRYTNYGYTF
>TRBV4-1|TRBJ2-2|.|.
TGCGCCAGCAGCCAAGAAGGGCGGCCTGGTTCCTCCGGGGAGCTGTTTTTT
CASSQEGRPGSSGELFF
>TRBV3-1|TRBJ2-3|.|.
TGTGCCAGCAGCCAAGATTCCTACTGGGCGAGGGGCACAGATACGCAGTATTTT
CASSQDSYWARGTDTQYF
>TRBV5-1|TRBJ1-2|.|few
TGCGCCAGCAGCTTGGTGCAGGGGCACAACTATGGCTACACCTTC
CASSLVQGHNYGYTF
>TRBV6-5|TRBJ1-2|.|.
TGTGCCAGCAGTCACCTCGGACAGTCGGAGGGCTACACCTTC
CASSHLGQSEGYTF
>TRBV6-6|TRBJ1-3|.|few
TGTGCCAGCAGTTTAGTTACAAGTTCTGGAAACACCATATATTTT
CASSLVTSSGNTIYF
>TRBV5-5|TRBJ1-5|TRBD1|.
TGTGCCAGCAGCTTGTTACCGGGACAGGGGGCCAATCAGCCCCAGCATTTT
CASSLLPGQGANQPQHF
>TRBV7-8|TRBJ1-2|TRBD1|.
TGTGCCAGCAGCTTAGCCCAGGGGGCGCCCAACTATGGCTACACCTTC
CASSLAQGAPNYGYTF
>TRBV6-6|TRBJ1-5|TRBD1|few
TGTGCCAGCAGTTACCGCCTAGGGGGCCAGCCCCAGCATTTT
CASSYRLGGQPQHF
>TRBV7-3|TRBJ2-2|.|many
TGTGCCAGCAGCTTGCAGGGCACCGGGGAGCTGTTTTTT
CASSLQGTGELFF
>TRBV6-1|TRBJ1-1|.|.
TGTGCCAGCAGAGCTACAGGATCCACTGAAGCTTTCTTT
CASRATGSTEAFF
>TRBV28|TRBJ2-7|TRBD2|.
TGTGCCAGCAGTTTAGGAGCGGGGGCGCTGTACGAGCAGTACTTC
CASSLGAGALYEQYF
>TRBV28|TRBJ2-2|.|.
TGTGCCAGCAGTTCGGCCAGGCAAGGAGGGGAGCTGTTTTTT
CASSSARQGGELFF
>TRBV4-3|TRBJ2-3|.|few
TGCGCCAGCAGCCAAGGATTCCTCAGGGGTGCAGATACGCAGTATTTT
CASSQGFLRGADTQYF